This entry is about one T cell receptor (beta chain). Its antigen is currently unknown. The time point: patch test 3, about 24 weeks after DPC sensitization. The sample's treatment: therapeutic diphenylcyclopropenone sensitization with weekly scalp DPC. From the RACE reads, TCRdb called clonotypes with MiXCR, one entry per CDR3 protein. This sample has about 64,000 distinct CDR3 sequences, with about 10% found just once. This sample was included in a study of human T cells and chemical hapten exposure. Study-wide points: Expanded TCRs formed significantly more large CDR3 similarity clusters than controls.

V dropped 4 bases and J dropped 4; count of bases not matched to a gene: 5. The CDR3 spans 15 residues. Germline CDR1 and CDR2: SGHTA and FQGTGA. The receptor was derived from a woman aged 25 to 39 with alopecia areata. Some clones in this sample may be carry-over from other donors' samples. The rearrangement uses TRBV7-3 and TRBJ2-1; 9 nucleotides agree with TRBD2. Source: whole blood, taken in connection with sensitization to the hapten diphenylcyclopropenone (DPC). The CDR3 reads CASSSGLALYNEQFF. CDR3 sequence (DNA): TGTGCCAGCAGCTCGGGACTAGCTCTGTACAATGAGCAGTTCTTC.